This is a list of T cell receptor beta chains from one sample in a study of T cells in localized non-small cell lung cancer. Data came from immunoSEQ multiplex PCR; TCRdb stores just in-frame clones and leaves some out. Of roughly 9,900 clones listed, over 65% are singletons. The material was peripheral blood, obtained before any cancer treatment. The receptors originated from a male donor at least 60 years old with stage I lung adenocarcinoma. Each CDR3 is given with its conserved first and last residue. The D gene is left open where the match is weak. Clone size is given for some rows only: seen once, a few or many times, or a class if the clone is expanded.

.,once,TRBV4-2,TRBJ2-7,TGTGCCAGCAGCCAATCTGCAATTGGACCAGGCGCGGAGCAGTACTTC,CASSQSAIGPGAEQYF
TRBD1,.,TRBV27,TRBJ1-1,TGTGCCAGCAGTTCGATCCCACCGGGACAGAAGACGAACACTGAAGCTTTCTTT,CASSSIPPGQKTNTEAFF
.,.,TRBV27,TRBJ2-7,TGTGCCAGCAGTTTAACAAGGACGGACTACGAGCAGTACTTC,CASSLTRTDYEQYF
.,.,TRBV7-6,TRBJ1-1,TGTGCCAGCAGCCATCCACAGGGCCCGAACACTGAAGCTTTCTTT,CASSHPQGPNTEAFF
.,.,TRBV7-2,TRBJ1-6,TGTGCCAGCAGGAACAGAAGGGATTCCTATAATTCACCCCTCCACTTT,CASRNRRDSYNSPLHF
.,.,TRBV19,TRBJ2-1,TGTGCCAGTAGTATTTCGGGGTCGGGCTACAATGAGCAGTTCTTC,CASSISGSGYNEQFF
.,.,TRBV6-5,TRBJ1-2,TGTGCCAGCAGTCCCACGGACAGCCCCCATGGCTACACCTTC,CASSPTDSPHGYTF
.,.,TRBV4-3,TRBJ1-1,TGCGCCAGCAGCCAATTCTCCAGTGGGGCAGCTGAAGCTTTCTTT,CASSQFSSGAAEAFF
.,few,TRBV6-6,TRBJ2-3,TGTGCCAGCAGTTTGACAGCTCACCTAGATACGCAGTATTTT,CASSLTAHLDTQYF
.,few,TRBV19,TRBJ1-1,TGTGCCAGTAGTATGCCGGGGGGCGCGGCCACTGAAGCTTTCTTT,CASSMPGGAATEAFF
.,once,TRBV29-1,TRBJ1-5,TGCAGCGTTGGGGTTTCGGCAGGGGAAAATCAGCCCCAGCATTTT,CSVGVSAGENQPQHF
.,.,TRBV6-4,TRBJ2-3,TGTGCCAGCAGTGACTCCGGGCGGGCAGATACGCAGTATTTT,CASSDSGRADTQYF
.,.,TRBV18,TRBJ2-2,TGTGCCAGCTCACCCCAGTTTGACACCGGGGAGCTGTTTTTT,CASSPQFDTGELFF
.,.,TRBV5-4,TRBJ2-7,TGTGCCAGCAGCTTGGACAGGGATGTCTACGAGCAGTACTTC,CASSLDRDVYEQYF
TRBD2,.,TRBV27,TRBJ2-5,TGTGCCAGCGGCGGGAGTGGGGCCCAAGAGACCCAGTACTTC,CASGGSGAQETQYF
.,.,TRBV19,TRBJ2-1,TGTGCCAGTAGTATAGACAGGGCCTACAATGAGCAGTTCTTC,CASSIDRAYNEQFF
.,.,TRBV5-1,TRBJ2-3,TGCGCCAGCAGCTTGGAGCAGGGTACGCTAACAGATACGCAGTATTTT,CASSLEQGTLTDTQYF
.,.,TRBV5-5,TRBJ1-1,TGTGCCAGCAGCTTGGCCGTACCCGCTGAAGCTTTCTTT,CASSLAVPAEAFF
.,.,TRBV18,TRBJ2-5,TGTGCCAGCTCACCTCTGGGGGCGAGCCAAGAGACCCAGTACTTC,CASSPLGASQETQYF
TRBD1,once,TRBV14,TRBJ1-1,TGTGCCAGCAGCCATGACTCGATTGGGACAGGGCGGTCTAGGTACACTGAAGCTTTCTTT,CASSHDSIGTGRSRYTEAFF
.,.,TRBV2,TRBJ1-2,TGTGCCAGCACCTCAGCACAGGGTTGGAAAATTGGCTACACCTTC,CASTSAQGWKIGYTF
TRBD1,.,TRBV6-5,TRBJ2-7,TGTGCCAGCAGTTACGCCGGGACAGGGGGCTACGAGCAGTACTTC,CASSYAGTGGYEQYF
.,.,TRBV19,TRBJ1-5,TGTGCCAGTAGTGACAACAGGAATCTTGGGGGCAATCAGCCCCAGCATTTT,CASSDNRNLGGNQPQHF
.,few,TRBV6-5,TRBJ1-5,TGTGCCACCAGGGGTCCGGGGCAGCCCCAGCATTTT,CATRGPGQPQHF
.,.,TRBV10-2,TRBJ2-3,TGCGCCACCCGGACAGAGGTTGGCACAGATACGCAGTATTTT,CATRTEVGTDTQYF
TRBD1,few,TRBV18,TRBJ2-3,TGTGCCAGCTCACCCTCGACAGGGGGCACAGATACGCAGTATTTT,CASSPSTGGTDTQYF
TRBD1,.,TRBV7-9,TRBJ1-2,TGTGCCAGCAGCCCACAGGGGTCAGCTAACTATGGCTACACCTTC,CASSPQGSANYGYTF
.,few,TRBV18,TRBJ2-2,TGTGCCAGCTCCCCTTTCGACTCCTTAGGCGGGGAGCTGTTTTTT,CASSPFDSLGGELFF
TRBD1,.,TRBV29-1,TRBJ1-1,TGCAGCTTCCGACAGGGAGAGCGACTTGAAGCTTTCTTT,CSFRQGERLEAFF
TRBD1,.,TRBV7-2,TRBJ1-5,TGTGCCAGCAGCCCAGGGGGGACAGGGGGTATTCAGCCCCAGCATTTT,CASSPGGTGGIQPQHF
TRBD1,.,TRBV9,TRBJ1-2,TGTGCCAGCAGCTTTCAAGGACAGGGGGACTATGGCTACACCTTC,CASSFQGQGDYGYTF
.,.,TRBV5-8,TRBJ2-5,TGTGCCAGCAGCTTGGCAGGCGGGGAAGAGACCCAGTACTTC,CASSLAGGEETQYF
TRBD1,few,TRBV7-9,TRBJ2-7,TGTGCCAGCAGCCCCTGGGGACAGACCTACGAGCAGTACTTC,CASSPWGQTYEQYF
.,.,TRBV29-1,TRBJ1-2,TGCAGCGTTAATATAGGGAGTAACTATGGCTACACCTTC,CSVNIGSNYGYTF
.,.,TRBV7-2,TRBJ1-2,TGTGCCAGCAGTTCCGGACAGACCTTAGGCTACACCTTC,CASSSGQTLGYTF
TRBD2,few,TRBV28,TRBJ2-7,TGTGCCAGCAGTTTCGCGGGGGAATTCTACGAGCAGTACTTC,CASSFAGEFYEQYF
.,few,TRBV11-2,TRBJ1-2,TGTGCCAGCAGCTTAGATTTAGACAGCTACACCTTC,CASSLDLDSYTF
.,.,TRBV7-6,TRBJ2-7,TGTGCCAGCAGCCGGGGACACTCCTACGAGCAGTACTTC,CASSRGHSYEQYF
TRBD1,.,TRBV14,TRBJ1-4,TGTGCCAGCAGCCGGGGACAGCTCAATGAAAAACTGTTTTTT,CASSRGQLNEKLFF
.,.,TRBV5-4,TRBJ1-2,TGCGCCAGCAGCCAAGACAGTGGCTGGGGCTACACCTTC,CASSQDSGWGYTF
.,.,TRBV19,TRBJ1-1,TGTGCCAGTAGTATCCAGGGTAGCACTGAAGCTTTCTTT,CASSIQGSTEAFF
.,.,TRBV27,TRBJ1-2,TGTGCCAGCAGTTTATTAGGCGGAAGAAACTATGGCTACACCTTC,CASSLLGGRNYGYTF
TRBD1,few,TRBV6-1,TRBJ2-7,TGTGCCAGCAGTGAAACGGACAGGGTCTACGAGCAGTACTTC,CASSETDRVYEQYF
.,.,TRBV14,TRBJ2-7,TGTGCCAGCAGCCAAGCGATTCTGGGTTACGAGCAGTACTTC,CASSQAILGYEQYF
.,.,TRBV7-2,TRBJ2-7,TGTGCCAGCACCCATAGAACGGGGGCCCTTTTGGACTTC,CASTHRTGALLDF
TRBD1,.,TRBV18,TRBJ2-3,TGTGCCAGTCTACCACCGGGACAGGGAAGAAATACGCAGTATTTT,CASLPPGQGRNTQYF
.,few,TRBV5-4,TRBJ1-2,TGTGCCAGCAGGCCCGGGGAGAGCTATGGCTACACCTTC,CASRPGESYGYTF
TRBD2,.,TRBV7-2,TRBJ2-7,TGTGCCAGCAGCTTGTCGGGGGGGACCTACGAGCAGTACTTC,CASSLSGGTYEQYF